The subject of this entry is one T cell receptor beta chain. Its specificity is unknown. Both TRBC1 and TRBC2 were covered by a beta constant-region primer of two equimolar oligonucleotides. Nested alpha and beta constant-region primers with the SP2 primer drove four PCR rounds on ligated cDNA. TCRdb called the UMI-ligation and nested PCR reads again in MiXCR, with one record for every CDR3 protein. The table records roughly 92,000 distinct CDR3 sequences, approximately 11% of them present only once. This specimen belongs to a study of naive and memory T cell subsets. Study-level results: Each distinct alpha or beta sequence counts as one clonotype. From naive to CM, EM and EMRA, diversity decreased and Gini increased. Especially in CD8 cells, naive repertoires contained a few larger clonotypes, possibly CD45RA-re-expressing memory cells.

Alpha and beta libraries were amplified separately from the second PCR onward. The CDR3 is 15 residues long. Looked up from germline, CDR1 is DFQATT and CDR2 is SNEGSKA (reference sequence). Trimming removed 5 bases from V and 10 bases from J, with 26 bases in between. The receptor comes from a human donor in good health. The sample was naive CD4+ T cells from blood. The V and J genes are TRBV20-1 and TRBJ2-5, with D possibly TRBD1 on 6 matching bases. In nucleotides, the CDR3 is TGCAGTGCTCGCCATGAAGGACAGTTCGGCGGTGGCCAGTACTTC. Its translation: CSARHEGQFGGGQYF.